These T cell receptor beta chains were read from a single sample in a study of cytomegalovirus exposure and HLA in healthy donors. Sequencing used immunoSEQ multiplex PCR; TCRdb keeps in-frame clones, though not all of them. The sample includes about 120,000 clones, around 76% of them seen just once. Input material: PBMCs. The origin of the receptors is a man aged 55 to 70 in good health and CMV-seropositive. The CDR3 runs from the conserved cysteine through the conserved F or W. Fields, in order: clone size, V gene, CDR3 length, J gene, D gene, CDR3 DNA, CDR3 protein. D genes are given only for firm matches. The size entry is marked missing in some rows and otherwise reads once, few, many or a size class.

-	TRBV9	14	TRBJ2-1	-	TGTGCCAGCAGCGGAAGCGGAAACTACAATGAGCAGTTCTTC	CASSGSGNYNEQFF
-	TRBV11-3	14	TRBJ1-6	-	TGTGCCAGCAGCTTAGGGGGGGGGATTTCACCCCTCCACTTT	CASSLGGGISPLHF
-	TRBV6-1	14	TRBJ2-1	TRBD2	TGTGCCAGCAGGGGACTAGCGGGCCGGAATGAGCAGTTCTTC	CASRGLAGRNEQFF
-	TRBV6-4	15	TRBJ2-3	-	TGTGCCAGCAGTGACTCGCAACAGGTCACAGATACGCAGTATTTT	CASSDSQQVTDTQYF
-	TRBV7-9	12	TRBJ1-1	-	TGTGCCAGCGTGGGCAGGAACACTGAAGCTTTCTTT	CASVGRNTEAFF
-	TRBV12-5	14	TRBJ2-6	-	TGTGCTAGTGGGACAGGCTCTGGGGCCAACGGCCTGACTTTC	CASGTGSGANGLTF
-	TRBV9	17	TRBJ2-1	TRBD2	TGTGCCAGCTCGGGGAGGCGCGGGAGTTTATCCTACAATGAGCAGTTCTTC	CASSGRRGSLSYNEQFF
-	TRBV28	15	TRBJ2-3	TRBD1	TGTGCCAGCAGTTTGTCCCGGACAGGGAGAGATACGCAGTATTTT	CASSLSRTGRDTQYF
few	TRBV29-1	14	TRBJ1-5	TRBD1	TGCAGCGTTGCATACAGGGGGGGGGATCAGCCCCAGCATTTT	CSVAYRGGDQPQHF
-	TRBV7-9	17	TRBJ1-4	-	TGTGCCGGGGGGAAGCGGCGGACGACGTCGGGTAATGAAAAACTGTTTTTT	CAGGKRRTTSGNEKLFF
few	TRBV19	16	TRBJ2-3	-	TGTGCCAGTAGTATAGCAGCGGGTCTACTTTTAGATACGCAGTATTTT	CASSIAAGLLLDTQYF
-	TRBV7-2	15	TRBJ2-7	-	TGTGCCAGCAGCTTATTGTCTAGCGCCTCCTACGAGCAGTACTTC	CASSLLSSASYEQYF
-	TRBV5-1	17	TRBJ1-2	-	TGCGCCAGCAGCTTAGTAACAGGGACCATTACCCCCTATGGCTACACCTTC	CASSLVTGTITPYGYTF
-	TRBV4-2	17	TRBJ2-2	-	TGTGCCAGCAGCCAAGAGGGCCCAAACTCACACACCGGGGAGCTGTTTTTT	CASSQEGPNSHTGELFF
-	TRBV18	18	TRBJ2-1	-	TGTGCCAGCTCCCTAAATCAACAGGGCCCCAGCTCCTACAATGAGCAGTTCTTC	CASSLNQQGPSSYNEQFF
-	TRBV11-2	16	TRBJ1-1	TRBD1	TGTGCCAGCAGCTACCGGGACAGGGGACGGAGCACTGAAGCTTTCTTT	CASSYRDRGRSTEAFF
-	TRBV5-1	15	TRBJ2-5	TRBD2	TGCGCCAGCAGCTTTTTTAGCGGGGAACAAGAGACCCAGTACTTC	CASSFFSGEQETQYF
-	TRBV9	16	TRBJ2-1	-	TGTGCCAGCAGCCCCCAGGGCGGACACACTTACAATGAGCAGTTCTTC	CASSPQGGHTYNEQFF
-	TRBV11-3	15	TRBJ2-7	TRBD1	TGTGCCAGCAGCACGGGACAGGCGGGTTGGTACGAGCAGTACTTC	CASSTGQAGWYEQYF
once	TRBV4-1	18	TRBJ2-3	TRBD2	TGCGCCAGCAGCCAAGGCAGACAGTCTAGCGGTTCCACAGATACGCAGTATTTT	CASSQGRQSSGSTDTQYF
-	TRBV7-3	17	TRBJ2-1	TRBD1	TGTGCCAGCAGCTTAATCACCGGGACAGGGAACCCCAATGAGCAGTTCTTC	CASSLITGTGNPNEQFF
-	TRBV6-5	15	TRBJ1-5	TRBD1	TGTGCCAGCAGTTACTCCGCAGGGGGCCGGTGGCCCCAGCATTTT	CASSYSAGGRWPQHF
-	TRBV5-4	13	TRBJ1-4	TRBD1	TGTGCCACCAACGACAGGGCGAGTGAAAAACTGTTTTTT	CATNDRASEKLFF
-	TRBV10-3	15	TRBJ2-7	-	TGTGCCATCAACCCGCGTCGGAGGGGGGGCTACGAGCAGTACTTC	CAINPRRRGGYEQYF
once	TRBV28	15	TRBJ1-2	TRBD1	TGTGCCAGCAGTTCCGCATCCCAGGGGGCAACGTTTGACACCTTC	CASSSASQGATFDTF
few	TRBV5-4	16	TRBJ2-3	TRBD1	TGTGCCAGCAGCCCCGGATGGACAGGGAACACAGATACGCAGTATTTT	CASSPGWTGNTDTQYF
few	TRBV4-1	16	TRBJ2-1	TRBD2	TGCGCCAGCAGCCAAGAAACTAGCGGGAGGGCCACTGAGCAGTTCTTC	CASSQETSGRATEQFF
-	TRBV18	15	TRBJ1-1	TRBD1	TGTGCCAGCCGGTCCGGGACAGGGGAATACACTGAAGCTTTCTTT	CASRSGTGEYTEAFF
once	TRBV27	17	TRBJ1-2	TRBD1	TGTGCCAGCAGAACCACCGGACAGGGGGCCTCTAGGTATGGCTACACCTTC	CASRTTGQGASRYGYTF
-	TRBV6-1	13	TRBJ1-2	-	TGTGCCAGCAGTGAAGCTGGCAGCTATGGCTACACCTTC	CASSEAGSYGYTF
few	TRBV7-3	13	TRBJ2-7	-	TGTGCCAGCAGCTTTAGGGGGGGCTACGAGCAGTACTTC	CASSFRGGYEQYF
-	TRBV7-9	15	TRBJ2-7	-	TGTGCCAGCAGCTCAGGACTACCCCACAGGGGCGAGCAGTACTTC	CASSSGLPHRGEQYF
-	TRBV28	14	TRBJ2-3	-	TGTGCCAGCAAGGTCGGAGGGGCGCAAGATACGCAGTATTTT	CASKVGGAQDTQYF
-	TRBV7-8	16	TRBJ1-4	TRBD1	TGTGCCAGCAGCTTAGCGCGCGGACAGGGAAGTGAAAAACTGTTTTTT	CASSLARGQGSEKLFF
few	TRBV5-1	15	TRBJ2-7	TRBD2	TGCGCCAGCAGCTTGGGGACTAGCCTCTCCTACGAGCAGTACTTC	CASSLGTSLSYEQYF
-	TRBV5-5	17	TRBJ1-5	-	TGTGCCAGAAAACTTCACCCGGTAGGGGTAAAAAATCAGCCCCAGCATTTT	CARKLHPVGVKNQPQHF
-	TRBV28	16	TRBJ1-2	TRBD1	TGTGCCAGCAGTTTATTCCGGGACAGGAGAAACTATGGCTACACCTTC	CASSLFRDRRNYGYTF
-	TRBV19	13	TRBJ2-7	-	TGTGCCAGTAGTTTGAGAGTCTCCTACGAGCAGTACTTC	CASSLRVSYEQYF
once	TRBV6-1	15	TRBJ1-6	-	TGTGCCAGCAGTGGGTCAGGGGCCTATAATTCACCCCTCCACTTT	CASSGSGAYNSPLHF
-	TRBV5-1	17	TRBJ2-3	TRBD1	TGCGCCAGCAGCCTGGAAACAGGGGGCCCTCGGCCAGATACGCAGTATTTT	CASSLETGGPRPDTQYF
-	TRBV7-5	15	TRBJ1-3	-	TGTGCCAGAAGCTTTATTGAGGTCTCTGGAAACACCATATATTTT	CARSFIEVSGNTIYF
-	TRBV7-3	17	TRBJ2-2	-	TGTGCCAGCAGCTTAGGGGTTGATAGCGATGATTCCGGGGAGCTGTTTTTT	CASSLGVDSDDSGELFF
-	TRBV7-8	14	TRBJ2-7	TRBD1	TGTGCCAGCAGCTTCACAGGGGGCTACGACGGGCAGTACTTC	CASSFTGGYDGQYF
-	TRBV6-1	15	TRBJ2-5	TRBD1	TGTGCCAGCAGTCCGACAGGGGGCAGACGAGAGACCCAGTACTTC	CASSPTGGRRETQYF
-	TRBV5-1	21	TRBJ2-1	TRBD2	TGCGCCACCAGCCCTTCGCCCCGTAGCGGGAGGACTTTAAGCTCCTACAATGAGCAGTTCTTC	CATSPSPRSGRTLSSYNEQFF
-	TRBV30	14	TRBJ2-1	-	TGTGCCTGGAAGGAGGACAGTCTCTACAATGAGCAGTTCTTC	CAWKEDSLYNEQFF